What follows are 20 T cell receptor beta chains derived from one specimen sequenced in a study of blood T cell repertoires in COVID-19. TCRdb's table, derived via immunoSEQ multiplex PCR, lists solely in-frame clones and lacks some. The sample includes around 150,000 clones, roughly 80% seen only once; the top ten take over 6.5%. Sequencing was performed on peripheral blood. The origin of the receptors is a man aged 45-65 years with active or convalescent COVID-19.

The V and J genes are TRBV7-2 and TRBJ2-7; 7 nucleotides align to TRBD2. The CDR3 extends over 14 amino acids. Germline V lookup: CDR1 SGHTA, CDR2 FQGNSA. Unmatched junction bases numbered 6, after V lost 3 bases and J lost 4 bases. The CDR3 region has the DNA TGTGCCAGCAGCTTGGGGGGGAGGGGTTACGAGCAGTACTTC. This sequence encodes CASSLGGRGYEQYF.

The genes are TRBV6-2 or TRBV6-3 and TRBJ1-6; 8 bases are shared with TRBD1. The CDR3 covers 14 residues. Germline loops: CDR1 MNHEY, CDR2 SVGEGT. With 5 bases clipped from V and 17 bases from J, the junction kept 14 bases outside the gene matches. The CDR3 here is CASSLLWGTGRFHF. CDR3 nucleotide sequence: TGTGCCAGCAGTCTACTTTGGGGGACAGGCCGATTCCACTTT.

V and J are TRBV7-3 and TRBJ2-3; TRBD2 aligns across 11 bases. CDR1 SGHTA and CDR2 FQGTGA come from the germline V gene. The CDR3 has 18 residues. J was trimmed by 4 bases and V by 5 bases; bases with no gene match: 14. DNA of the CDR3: TGTGCCAGCAGCCCCGTAGCGGGAGGGCCGGCAGGGTCAGATACGCAGTATTTT. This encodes CASSPVAGGPAGSDTQYF.

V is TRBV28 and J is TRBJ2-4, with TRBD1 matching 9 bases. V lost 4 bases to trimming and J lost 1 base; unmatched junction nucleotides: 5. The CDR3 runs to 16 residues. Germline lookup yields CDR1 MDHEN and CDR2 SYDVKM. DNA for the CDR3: TGTGCCAGCAGTTCCCTGGGGACAGGGGCCAAAAACATTCAGTACTTC. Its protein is CASSSLGTGAKNIQYF.

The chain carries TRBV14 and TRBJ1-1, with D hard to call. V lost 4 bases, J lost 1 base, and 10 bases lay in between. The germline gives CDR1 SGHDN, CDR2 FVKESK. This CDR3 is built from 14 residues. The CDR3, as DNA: TGTGCCAGCAGCCTCAGAACGGGGAACACTGAAGCTTTCTTT. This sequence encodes CASSLRTGNTEAFF.

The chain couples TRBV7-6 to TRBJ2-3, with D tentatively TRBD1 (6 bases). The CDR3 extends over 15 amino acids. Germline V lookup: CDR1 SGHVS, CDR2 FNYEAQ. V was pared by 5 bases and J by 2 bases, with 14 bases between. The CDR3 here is CASSANTGITDTQYF. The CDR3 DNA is TGTGCCAGCAGCGCAAATACAGGGATCACAGATACGCAGTATTTT.

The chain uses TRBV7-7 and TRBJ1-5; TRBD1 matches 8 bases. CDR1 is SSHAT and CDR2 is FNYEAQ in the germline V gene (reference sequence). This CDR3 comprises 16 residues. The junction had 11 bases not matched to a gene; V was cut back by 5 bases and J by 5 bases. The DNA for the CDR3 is TGTGCCAGCAGCCCAGGACAGGGAATGGCTCATCAGCCCCAGCATTTT. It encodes CASSPGQGMAHQPQHF. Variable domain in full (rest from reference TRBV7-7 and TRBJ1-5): GAGVSQSPRYKVTKRGQDVTLRCDPISSHATLYWYQQALGQGPEFLTYFNYEAQPDKSGLPSDRFSAERPEGSISTLTIQRTEQRDSAMYRCASSPGQGMAHQPQHFGDGTRLSIL.

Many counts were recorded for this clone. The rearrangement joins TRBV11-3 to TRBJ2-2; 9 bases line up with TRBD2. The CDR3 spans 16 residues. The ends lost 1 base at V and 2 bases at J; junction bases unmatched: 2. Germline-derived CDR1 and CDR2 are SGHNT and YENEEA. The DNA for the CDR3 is TGTGCCAGCAGCTTAGGGACTAGCGCTAACACCGGGGAGCTGTTTTTT. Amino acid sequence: CASSLGTSANTGELFF.

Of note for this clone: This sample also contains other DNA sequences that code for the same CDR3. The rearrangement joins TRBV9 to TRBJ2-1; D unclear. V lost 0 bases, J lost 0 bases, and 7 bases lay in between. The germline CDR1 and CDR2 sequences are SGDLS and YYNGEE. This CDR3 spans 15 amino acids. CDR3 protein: CASSVVGGSYNEQFF. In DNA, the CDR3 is TGTGCCAGCAGCGTAGTAGGCGGCTCCTACAATGAGCAGTTCTTC.

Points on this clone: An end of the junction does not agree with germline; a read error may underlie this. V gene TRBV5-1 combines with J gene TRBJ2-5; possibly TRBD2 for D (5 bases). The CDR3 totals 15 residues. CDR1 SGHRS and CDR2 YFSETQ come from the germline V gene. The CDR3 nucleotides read TGCGCCAGCAGCTTGGAGCGGAGCCCACAAGGGACCCAGTACTTC. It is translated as CASSLERSPQGTQYF. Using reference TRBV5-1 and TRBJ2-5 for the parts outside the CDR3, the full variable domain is KAGVTQTPRYLIKTRGQQVTLSCSPISGHRSVSWYQQTPGQGLQFLFEYFSETQRNKGNFPGRFSGRQFSNSRSEMNVSTLELGDSALYLCASSLERSPQGTQYFGPGTRLLVL.

CDR3 protein: CATQTGQKETQYF. DNA for the CDR3: TGTGCCACCCAAACTGGACAGAAAGAGACCCAGTACTTC. The rearrangement links TRBV12-3 or TRBV12-4 to TRBJ2-5, with D tentatively TRBD1 (6 bases). This CDR3 is built from 13 residues. Trimming took 10 bases from V and 3 from J, leaving 15 bases between them.

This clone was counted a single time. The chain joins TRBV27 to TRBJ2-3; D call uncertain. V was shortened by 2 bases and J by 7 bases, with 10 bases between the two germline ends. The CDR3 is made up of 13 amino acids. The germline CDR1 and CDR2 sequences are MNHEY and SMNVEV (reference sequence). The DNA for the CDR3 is TGTGCCAGCAGTTTAGCATCGGGTTATACGCAGTATTTT. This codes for CASSLASGYTQYF.

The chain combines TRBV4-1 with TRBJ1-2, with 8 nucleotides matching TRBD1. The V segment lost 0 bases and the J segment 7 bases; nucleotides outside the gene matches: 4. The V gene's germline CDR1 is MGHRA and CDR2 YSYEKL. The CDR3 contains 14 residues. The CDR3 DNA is TGCGCCAGCAGCCAAGACAGGGGGCGCGGTGGCTACACCTTC. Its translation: CASSQDRGRGGYTF.

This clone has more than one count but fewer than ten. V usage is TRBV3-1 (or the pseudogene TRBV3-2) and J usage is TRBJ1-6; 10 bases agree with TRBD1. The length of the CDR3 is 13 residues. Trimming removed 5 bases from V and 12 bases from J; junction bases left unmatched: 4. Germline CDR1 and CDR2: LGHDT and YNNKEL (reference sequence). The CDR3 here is CASSATGGVPLHF. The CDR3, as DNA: TGTGCCAGCAGCGCGACAGGGGGCGTACCCCTCCACTTT.

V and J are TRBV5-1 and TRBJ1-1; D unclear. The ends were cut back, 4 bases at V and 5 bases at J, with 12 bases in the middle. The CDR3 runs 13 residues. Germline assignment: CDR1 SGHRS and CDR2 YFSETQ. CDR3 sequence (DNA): TGCGCCAGCAGCCCCCGGAGGGAGACTGAAGCTTTCTTT. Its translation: CASSPRRETEAFF.

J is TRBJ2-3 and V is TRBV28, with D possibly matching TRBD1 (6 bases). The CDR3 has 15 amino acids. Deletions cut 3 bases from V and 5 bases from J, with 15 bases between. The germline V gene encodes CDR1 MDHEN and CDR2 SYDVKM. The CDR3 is CASSFGDNPLDTQYF. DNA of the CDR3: TGTGCCAGCAGTTTTGGGGACAACCCCTTAGATACGCAGTATTTT.

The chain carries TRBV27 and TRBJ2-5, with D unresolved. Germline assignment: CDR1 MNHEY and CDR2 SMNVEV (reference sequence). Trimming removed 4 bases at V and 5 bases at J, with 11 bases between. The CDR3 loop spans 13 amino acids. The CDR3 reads CASSSGPRETQYF. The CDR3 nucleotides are TGTGCCAGCAGTTCAGGCCCTCGGGAGACCCAGTACTTC.

DNA of the CDR3: TGTGCCAGCAGTAAGGCAGGGCAGGGCTACACCTTC. It is translated as CASSKAGQGYTF. The V call is TRBV28, the J call TRBJ1-2, with a weak D call TRBD1 (5 bases). CDR3 length: 12 residues. Germline CDR1 is MDHEN and CDR2 is SYDVKM. The V end lost 5 bases, the J end lost 8 bases, and 12 bases lay between the germline ends.

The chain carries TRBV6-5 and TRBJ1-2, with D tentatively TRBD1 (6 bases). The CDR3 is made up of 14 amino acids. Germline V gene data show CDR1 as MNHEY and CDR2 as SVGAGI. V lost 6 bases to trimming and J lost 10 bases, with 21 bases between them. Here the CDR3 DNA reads TGTGCCAGCAGCACCCTACGGGGGGCGGCGGACTACACCTTC. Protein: CASSTLRGAADYTF.

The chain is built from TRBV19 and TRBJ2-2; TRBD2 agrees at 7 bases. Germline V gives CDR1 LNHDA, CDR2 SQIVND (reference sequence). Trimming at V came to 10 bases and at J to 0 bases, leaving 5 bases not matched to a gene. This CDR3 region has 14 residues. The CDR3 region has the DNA TGTGCCACTAAGCGGGACGCGAACACCGGGGAGCTGTTTTTT. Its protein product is CATKRDANTGELFF.